This entry describes one T cell receptor beta chain. This CDR3 is built from 16 residues. The V segment lost 2 bases and the J segment 5 bases; nucleotides outside the gene matches: 8. Germline V gives CDR1 MGHRA, CDR2 YSYEKL. The data were taken from a study of cytomegalovirus exposure and HLA in healthy donors. Those who donated were healthy bone marrow donors. The PCR had 60 Vbeta and 13 Jbeta primers. Sequencing was performed with immunoSEQ multiplex PCR; in TCRdb, only in-frame clones are kept and a portion is missing. The sample holds some 200,000 clones. Material for sequencing was PBMCs. The sequence came from a boy aged 10-17 years in good health and CMV-seronegative. The gene calls are TRBV4-1 and TRBJ1-5; 8 positions match TRBD1. The CDR3 here is CASSQRGAGGDQPQHF. CDR3 nucleotides: TGCGCCAGCAGCCAAAGGGGGGCAGGGGGCGATCAGCCCCAGCATTTT.